This T cell receptor beta chain was retrieved from a study of blood T cell repertoires in COVID-19 (dated by TCRdb to about 2020). Describing the broader study: Collaborator samples came from the United States, Italy and Spain and covered acute and convalescent phases of COVID-19. The repertoires were made available in a free public database intended to serve as a resource for research on the immune response to SARS-CoV-2. Where available, HLA class I and class II types were obtained from metadata supplied by the sample provider rather than from assay-based typing. Sample metadata almost always included a de-identified subject ID, COVID-19 status, age in years and sex. The prospective study material was composed of cDNA or gDNA derived from T cells, B-cell-depleted T cells, or PBMCs. Samples came from the ongoing ImmuneRACE study (first 160 participants) plus 1,254 subjects from 6 global collaborators. Subjects who had been exposed to COVID-19, were actively infected with it, or had recovered from it provided the deeply sampled blood TCRbeta repertoires that made up the dataset.

Comment on this clone: Its antigen is currently not known. No quality values exist for individual bases; no much larger clone is one base distant.

Its CDR3 holds 14 amino acids, cysteine through phenylalanine. The sequence is cut down to CDR3 DNA, 42 bases in frame from base 1. V is pared back by 0 bases and J by 4 bases, with 10 bases lying between the germline termini. The germline V gene specifies SGDLS as CDR1 and YYNGEE as CDR2. TCRbeta CDR3 regions were amplified from genomic DNA using the immunoSEQ Assay, a bias-controlled multiplex PCR. As for the original processing: The number of nucleated cells in each sample was estimated by amplification of reference gene primers within the assay. To quantify the absolute abundance of each unique TCRbeta CDR3 rearrangement, sequence reads were collapsed and filtered. For each sample, productive Simpson clonality was calculated by taking the square root of Simpson's diversity index across productive rearrangements. This is the immuneACCESS table as TCRdb keeps it, with only in-frame sequences that have V and J called. A part of the clones is gone; compared with another copy, unresolved V genes explain less than half, and the rest is unexplained. The DNA gave D and trimming, while V, J and clone size come from that table. The table for this sample lists around 390,000 clones; around nine tenths of them were counted only once. The ten largest clones take up approximately 9.3% of the sample.

Study-wide findings and limitations: Clinical and demographic metadata were provided uncurated, with the amount varying by source and participant.

In the prospective study, participants were roughly 18 to 95 years old, resided in about two dozen geographic areas of the United States, and were enrolled through a virtual design. To assign participants to cohorts, the prospective study relied on clinical history that participants themselves reported in a screening survey and a study questionnaire. Recovered participants in ImmuneRACE Cohort 3 were defined as having two consecutive negative NP/OP PCR tests, clearance from a healthcare professional, or resolution of symptoms. In the prospective study, whole blood, serum and a nasopharyngeal or oropharyngeal swab were collected from each participant by mobile phlebotomists. Over a roughly 2-month period, participants in the prospective study had the option of providing additional blood draws and questionnaires. Prospective study blood samples were shipped either frozen or at room temperature before DNA extraction.

The sequence is built from TRBV9 and TRBJ2-5; the D gene is perhaps TRBD1, from 6 matching bases. Sequencing was performed on PBMCs or T cells enriched from blood (not recorded which). The sequence came from a woman aged 45-65 years who had recovered from COVID-19. The DNA sequence is given as TGTGCCAGCAGCGTAGGGGGCAGGGGAGAGACCCAGTACTTC. Translation gives CASSVGGRGETQYF.